The 30 T cell receptor beta chains listed next were all sequenced from one sample in a study of blood T cell repertoires in COVID-19. Sequenced by immunoSEQ multiplex PCR; TCRdb stores in-frame clones only, minus some. The sample has about 170,000 clones, around 85% seen once. Specimen: peripheral blood. Receptors originate from a man between 60 and 75 years old who had recovered from COVID-19.

The V gene is TRBV18, the J gene TRBJ2-7; 9 positions match TRBD2. The CDR3 runs 14 residues. Germline V gene sequence: CDR1 KGHSH, CDR2 LQKENI. The V and J ends lost 3 bases and 3 bases, in that order; junction bases with no gene match: 3. The CDR3 loop reads CASSPGTSNYEQYF. CDR3 coding DNA: TGTGCCAGCTCACCCGGGACTAGCAACTACGAGCAGTACTTC.

The CDR3 here is CASSYRDRLYEQYF. CDR3 DNA: TGTGCCAGCAGTTACCGGGACAGGCTCTACGAGCAGTACTTC. This sequence joins TRBV27 and TRBJ2-7; 8 bases are a match to TRBD1. CDR1 is MNHEY, CDR2 SMNVEV, per germline (reference sequence). J lost 3 bases, V lost 4 bases, and 5 bases had no gene match. The CDR3 is 14 residues long.

This CDR3 is CASRPGLQETQYF. The CDR3 bases are TGTGCCAGCAGACCAGGGCTCCAAGAGACCCAGTACTTC. This chain joins TRBV5-4 and TRBJ2-5; tentative D call: TRBD1 (5 bases). The CDR3 extends over 13 amino acids. Deletions cut 5 bases from V and 1 base from J, with 9 bases between. Per the germline V gene, CDR1 is SGHNT and CDR2 is YYREEE (reference sequence). Based on the CDR3 plus reference TRBV5-4 and TRBJ2-5, the full variable domain is ETGVTQSPTHLIKTRGQQVTLRCSSQSGHNTVSWYQQALGQGPQFIFQYYREEENGRGNFPPRFSGLQFPNYSSELNVNALELDDSALYLCASRPGLQETQYFGPGTRLLVL.

This chain uses TRBV5-1 with TRBJ2-1; 9 bases line up with TRBD2. The CDR3 runs 17 residues. Germline V gene lookup returns CDR1 SGHRS and CDR2 YFSETQ. V shed 0 bases, J shed 8 bases, and the junction held 12 bases outside the gene matches. The CDR3 DNA is TGCGCCAGCAGCTTGGCGTATGCGGGGGGGCCGGGGGATGAGCAGTTCTTC. This translates into CASSLAYAGGPGDEQFF.

The chain employs TRBV7-9 and TRBJ1-1; D may be TRBD1 (6 bases). CDR3 size: 16 residues. Germline CDR1 and CDR2: SEHNR and FQNEAQ (reference sequence). Deletions cut 4 bases from V and 0 bases from J, with 15 bases between. CDR3 DNA: TGTGCCAGCAGCTCCCATCGGACAGCAGTGAACACTGAAGCTTTCTTT. Its translation: CASSSHRTAVNTEAFF.

V usage is TRBV27 and J usage is TRBJ2-6; D perhaps matches TRBD1 (6 bases). V was clipped by 0 bases and J by 4 bases, with 16 bases between them. Germline V gene lookup returns CDR1 MNHEY and CDR2 SMNVEV (reference sequence). This CDR3 is built from 18 residues. In DNA form, the CDR3 reads TGTGCCAGCAGTTTATCTCCTTCCAACAGGGTCGGGGCCAACGTCCTGACTTTC. Its translation: CASSLSPSNRVGANVLTF.

This clone appeared a few times. This chain links TRBV7-9 with TRBJ1-1; D gene uncertain. Trimming removed 3 bases from V and 1 base from J, with 9 bases in between. Per the germline V gene, CDR1 is SEHNR and CDR2 is FQNEAQ (reference sequence). The CDR3 spans 14 residues. The CDR3 loop reads CASSLSSPNTEAFF. The CDR3 nucleotides read TGTGCCAGCAGCTTGTCGAGCCCGAACACTGAAGCTTTCTTT.

This CDR3 is CASRRQGSEKLFF. The CDR3 region has the DNA TGTGCCAGCAGGAGACAGGGGTCCGAAAAACTGTTTTTT. This chain connects TRBV5-4 to TRBJ1-4; TRBD1 agrees at 8 bases. This CDR3 contains 13 residues. The V segment lost 5 bases and the J segment 8 bases; nucleotides outside the gene matches: 5. Germline V gene data show CDR1 as SGHNT and CDR2 as YYREEE (reference sequence).

The V gene is TRBV3-1 (or the pseudogene TRBV3-2), the J gene TRBJ1-2, with TRBD1 matching over 11 bases. This CDR3 region has 14 residues. Germline assignment: CDR1 LGHDT and CDR2 YNNKEL (reference sequence). Trimming cost V 1 base and J 8 bases; bases outside gene matches: 3. The DNA of the CDR3 is TGTGCCAGCAGCCAAGGACGGACAGGGGGCGGCTACACCTTC. Amino acid sequence: CASSQGRTGGGYTF.

The rearrangement uses TRBV12-3 or TRBV12-4 and TRBJ1-1; D perhaps matches TRBD1 (6 bases). This CDR3 spans 12 amino acids. V was trimmed by 1 base and J by 8 bases, leaving 8 bases between them. Here the CDR3 DNA reads TGTGCCAGCAGTTTAGGGGGGCGGGAAGCTTTCTTT. This gives the protein CASSLGGREAFF.

This clone was observed a handful of times. The rearrangement joins TRBV5-1 to TRBJ1-1, with a weak D call TRBD1 (5 bases). The V and J ends lost 5 bases and 2 bases respectively, with 10 bases between them. Per the germline V gene, CDR1 is SGHRS and CDR2 is YFSETQ. The CDR3 sequence is 13 residues long. The CDR3 DNA follows: TGCGCCAGCAGGGGGCGCGTAAACACTGAAGCTTTCTTT. This gives the protein CASRGRVNTEAFF.

The chain links TRBV18 to TRBJ1-1; perhaps TRBD1 as D (5 bases). Germline V CDR1 and CDR2: KGHSH, LQKENI. V was trimmed by 0 bases and J by 5 bases, leaving 10 bases between them. There are 14 residues in the CDR3. The chain's CDR3 is CASSPPSGVTEAFF. In DNA, the CDR3 is TGTGCCAGCTCACCACCCTCGGGGGTGACTGAAGCTTTCTTT.

In this sample, this clone turned up once. The J gene is TRBJ1-5, the V gene TRBV3-1 (or the pseudogene TRBV3-2); D is uncertain. Germline CDR1 is LGHDT and CDR2 is YNNKEL (reference sequence). Trimming removed 4 bases at V and 2 bases at J, with 12 bases between. The CDR3 contains 15 residues. CDR3 nucleotides: TGTGCCAGCAGCCTAACAGCCTCGGGCAATCAGCCCCAGCATTTT. Translation gives CASSLTASGNQPQHF.

This chain connects TRBV19 to TRBJ1-1; TRBD1 aligns across 7 bases. The germline CDR1 and CDR2 sequences are LNHDA and SQIVND (reference sequence). CDR3 length: 14 amino acids. The V segment lost 1 base and the J segment 4 bases; nucleotides outside the gene matches: 3. This chain's CDR3 is CASSIVTGRTEAFF. CDR3 bases: TGTGCCAGTAGTATAGTGACAGGGCGCACTGAAGCTTTCTTT.

This chain links TRBV11-2 with TRBJ2-1; D might be TRBD1 (6 bases). The CDR3 totals 15 residues. Germline V gene sequence: CDR1 SGHAT, CDR2 FQNNGV. V dropped 1 base and J dropped 10 bases, with 17 bases sitting between them. CDR3 nucleotide sequence: TGTGCCAGCAGCTTAGTGGTGGGGGCCGAAAGCGAGCAGTTCTTC. Encoded protein: CASSLVVGAESEQFF.

This chain joins TRBV19 and TRBJ2-1, with 9 bases that match TRBD2. The CDR3 consists of 18 residues. J gave up 6 bases and V 0 bases, and 12 bases lay outside the gene matches. Germline values: CDR1 LNHDA, CDR2 SQIVND (reference sequence). CDR3 in amino acids: CASSIDRERGDLLNEQFF. Here the CDR3 DNA reads TGTGCCAGTAGTATAGATCGAGAGCGGGGGGACCTCCTCAATGAGCAGTTCTTC.

The chain is built from TRBV5-1 and TRBJ2-7; D is possibly TRBD2 (5 bases). The CDR3 contains 15 residues. V lost 0 bases and J lost 4, with 14 bases in between. Germline CDR1 is SGHRS and CDR2 is YFSETQ. Here the CDR3 reads CASSLGLGVWYEQYF. In nucleotides, the CDR3 is TGCGCCAGCAGCTTGGGTCTCGGGGTCTGGTACGAGCAGTACTTC.

The DNA of the CDR3 is TGCGCCAGCAGCTTAGCGGGTACTAGCACAGATACGCAGTATTTT. It codes for CASSLAGTSTDTQYF. J is TRBJ2-3 and V is TRBV5-1, with D maybe TRBD2 (6 bases). Germline CDR1 and CDR2: SGHRS and YFSETQ. The V end lost 2 bases, the J end lost 0 bases, and 10 bases lay between the germline ends. This CDR3 is built from 15 residues.

The chain is built from TRBV2 and TRBJ2-1; 15 positions match TRBD2. V was pared by 6 bases and J by 6 bases, with 6 bases of the junction left unmatched. The germline V gene has CDR1 SNHLY and CDR2 FYNNEI. The CDR3 is 16 amino acids. CDR3 in DNA: TGTGCCAGCAGAGCCGGACTAGCGGGGGGGATCAATGAGCAGTTCTTC. Protein sequence: CASRAGLAGGINEQFF.

This chain links TRBV5-6 with TRBJ1-5; 10 bases are a match to TRBD1. CDR1 is SGHDT and CDR2 is YYEEEE in the germline V gene. Losses at the gene ends were 4 bases for V and 10 bases for J; bases not matched to a gene: 8. The CDR3 spans 14 residues. CDR3 region: CASSPLTGGEPQHF. CDR3 DNA: TGTGCCAGCAGCCCCCTGACAGGGGGCGAACCCCAGCATTTT.

The chain couples TRBV24-1 to TRBJ2-7, with 11 nucleotides matching TRBD2. The J segment lost 7 bases and the V segment lost 3 bases, leaving 4 bases of the junction unmatched. The germline V gene has CDR1 KGHDR and CDR2 SFDVKD. This CDR3 has 14 amino acids. This CDR3 reads CATSDELAGEEQYF. The CDR3 DNA sequence: TGTGCCACCAGTGATGAACTAGCGGGGGAAGAGCAGTACTTC.

The chain recombines TRBV5-1 with TRBJ2-7, with 8 bases identical to TRBD1. The V and J ends lost 4 bases and 1 base, in that order; junction bases with no gene match: 7. Germline V CDR1 and CDR2: SGHRS, YFSETQ. This CDR3 spans 15 amino acids. CDR3 residues: CASSGTGTGSYEQYF. The CDR3 DNA follows: TGCGCCAGCAGCGGAACCGGGACAGGATCCTACGAGCAGTACTTC.

The CDR3 here is CASSLGLAGEDEQFF. DNA for the CDR3: TGCGCCAGCAGCTTGGGGCTAGCGGGGGAGGATGAGCAGTTCTTC. The rearrangement uses TRBV5-1 and TRBJ2-1; 10 bases match TRBD2. Trimming took 0 bases from V and 8 from J; bases not matched to a gene: 5. The germline V gene has CDR1 SGHRS and CDR2 YFSETQ. The length of the CDR3 is 15 residues.

This clone was counted only a few times. J is TRBJ2-3 and V is TRBV7-2; a possible D gene is TRBD1 (6 bases). This CDR3 comprises 13 residues. Per germline, CDR1 SGHTA and CDR2 FQGNSA. Trimming removed 7 bases from V and 0 bases from J, with 8 bases in between. The CDR3 loop reads CASIRGSTDTQYF. CDR3 in DNA: TGTGCCAGCATCAGGGGTAGCACAGATACGCAGTATTTT.

V usage is TRBV16 and J usage is TRBJ1-6; tentatively, D is TRBD1 (6 bases). This CDR3 has 17 residues. Trimming shortened V by 0 bases and J by 7 bases, and 16 bases separated the two germline ends. The germline gives CDR1 KGHSY, CDR2 FQNENV. The CDR3 protein is CASSQSRPFQGNSPLHF. The CDR3 DNA reads TGTGCCAGCAGCCAATCTCGTCCGTTCCAGGGGAATTCACCCCTCCACTTT.

The table lists this clone with a few counts. The chain recombines TRBV12-3 or TRBV12-4 with TRBJ1-2; the D is unclear. The CDR3 has 13 amino acids. The V and J ends lost 5 bases and 4 bases respectively, with 11 bases between them. The CDR3 bases are TGTGCCAGCAGTGGATGGGCCACCTATGGCTACACCTTC. Its protein product is CASSGWATYGYTF.

The rearrangement links TRBV12-5 to TRBJ1-2; 8 bases are a match to TRBD1. The J segment lost 3 bases and the V segment lost 7 bases, leaving 7 bases of the junction unmatched. Germline assignment: CDR1 LGHNT and CDR2 FRNRAP. This CDR3 region has 14 residues. The CDR3 DNA is TGTGCTAGTGCCCAGGGGGCGAGGGACTATGGCTACACCTTC. Translating it yields CASAQGARDYGYTF.

J is TRBJ1-5 and V is TRBV27, with D uncertain. This CDR3 comprises 13 residues. Germline lookup yields CDR1 MNHEY and CDR2 SMNVEV (reference sequence). V was trimmed by 2 bases and J by 5 bases, leaving 7 bases between them. The CDR3 protein is CASSLVPYQPQHF. The CDR3 nucleotides read TGTGCCAGCAGTTTAGTCCCCTATCAGCCCCAGCATTTT.

This chain links TRBV7-3 with TRBJ2-1; D may be TRBD2 (7 bases). The CDR3 loop spans 16 amino acids. From germline, CDR1 is SGHTA and CDR2 FQGTGA. Trimming shortened V by 1 base and J by 2 bases, and 12 bases separated the two germline ends. The CDR3 reads CASSLRAGATYNEQFF. In DNA form, the CDR3 reads TGTGCCAGCAGCTTAAGGGCGGGGGCTACCTACAATGAGCAGTTCTTC. Complete variable domain (other parts from reference TRBV7-3 and TRBJ2-1): GAGVSQTPSNKVTEKGKYVELRCDPISGHTALYWYRQSLGQGPEFLIYFQGTGAADDSGLPNDRFFAVRPEGSVSTLKIQRTERGDSAVYLCASSLRAGATYNEQFFGPGTRLTVL.

V gene TRBV11-3 combines with J gene TRBJ2-3; no definite D call. CDR3 length: 14 amino acids. V dropped 3 bases and J dropped 0 bases, with 7 bases sitting between them. Germline V gives CDR1 SGHNT, CDR2 YENEEA. The CDR3, as DNA: TGTGCCAGCAGCTTTGGCCATAGCACAGATACGCAGTATTTT. Translating it yields CASSFGHSTDTQYF.